This TCR beta chain was captured in a study of T cells in localized non-small cell lung cancer. The table came from immunoSEQ multiplex PCR; TCRdb's copy has only in-frame clones and leaves some out. The sample contains about 53,000 clones, roughly 88% of which appear only once. Concerning this clone: Its antigen is still unknown.

Whole-study results and caveats: Compared with tumor, uninvolved adjacent lung displayed greater T cell clonality, ranking highest overall. Of the top 100 tumor clones, median around 60 were in adjacent lung, 25 to 30 among its top 100. Heterogeneity cannot be ruled out, as sequencing used one tumor region only.

The TCR comes from a man aged 40 to 75 with stage III lung adenocarcinoma. The source material was peripheral blood mononuclear cells, sampled before any cancer treatment.

CDR3 bases: TGTGCCAGCAGCACGGAAGTAGGGGACACCCAGTACTTC. Translating gives CASSTEVGDTQYF. V gene TRBV9 combines with J gene TRBJ2-5; D tentatively fits TRBD1 or TRBD2 (5 bases each). This CDR3 spans 13 amino acids. V lost 4 bases and J 8 bases, leaving 15 bases between the germline ends. The germline V gene encodes CDR1 SGDLS and CDR2 YYNGEE.